This is a list of T cell receptor beta chains from one sample in a study of T-cell reconstitution after alpha-beta-depleted transplantation in children. TCRdb reprocessed the PCR reads with MiXCR, giving one entry per CDR3 protein. The sample yields 800,000 to 1,000,000 distinct CDR3 sequences, roughly 31% seen once. This specimen was PBMCs, mostly from graft donor cells, taken 360 days after TCRalphabeta/CD19-depleted stem cell transplant. The receptors were gathered from a boy under three years old who had a stem cell transplant for SCID, so the T cells may come from the graft donor. Each CDR3 is given with its conserved first and last residue. Fields, in order: D gene, V gene, CDR3 length, J gene, clone size, CDR3 protein, CDR3 DNA. D genes are given only for firm matches. Clone size is shown for a subset of rows, as once, few, many or a class of expanded clone.

d_call: TRBD1; v_call: TRBV6-2/TRBV6-3; cdr3_length: 14; j_call: TRBJ2-2; clone_size: many; cdr3_aa: CASRGQGRTGELFF; cdr3_nt: TGTGCCAGCAGAGGACAGGGTCGCACCGGGGAGCTGTTTTTT
d_call: NA; v_call: TRBV20-1; cdr3_length: 13; j_call: TRBJ2-1; clone_size: many; cdr3_aa: CSAKGGRYNEQFF; cdr3_nt: TGCAGTGCTAAAGGGGGGCGGTACAATGAGCAGTTCTTC
d_call: NA; v_call: TRBV10-3; cdr3_length: 12; j_call: TRBJ2-5; clone_size: once; cdr3_aa: CAISRGGETQYF; cdr3_nt: TGTGCCATCAGCCGCGGCGGGGAGACCCAGTACTTC
d_call: NA; v_call: TRBV20-1; cdr3_length: 13; j_call: TRBJ2-1; clone_size: few; cdr3_aa: CSATNGAYNEQFF; cdr3_nt: TGCAGTGCGACCAACGGGGCATACAATGAGCAGTTCTTC
d_call: TRBD1; v_call: TRBV2; cdr3_length: 14; j_call: TRBJ2-2; clone_size: NA; cdr3_aa: CASRGQASTGELFF; cdr3_nt: TGTGCCAGCCGCGGACAGGCGAGCACCGGGGAGCTGTTTTTT
d_call: TRBD1; v_call: TRBV12-3/TRBV12-4; cdr3_length: 18; j_call: TRBJ1-5; clone_size: NA; cdr3_aa: CASSLGQGASTLYQPQHF; cdr3_nt: TGTGCCAGCAGTTTGGGGCAGGGGGCTTCTACGCTCTATCAGCCCCAGCATTTT
d_call: TRBD1; v_call: TRBV12-3/TRBV12-4; cdr3_length: 14; j_call: TRBJ1-2; clone_size: NA; cdr3_aa: CASSLRQGRAHYTF; cdr3_nt: TGTGCCAGCAGTCTACGACAGGGGAGGGCTCACTACACCTTC
d_call: TRBD2; v_call: TRBV25-1; cdr3_length: 16; j_call: TRBJ2-5; clone_size: NA; cdr3_aa: CASSEQRGGRQETQYF; cdr3_nt: TGTGCCAGCAGTGAACAGCGGGGGGGCCGACAAGAGACCCAGTACTTC
d_call: NA; v_call: TRBV4-2; cdr3_length: 15; j_call: TRBJ2-7; clone_size: NA; cdr3_aa: CASSQTPGINYEQYF; cdr3_nt: TGTGCCAGCAGCCAAACTCCCGGGATCAATTACGAGCAGTACTTC
d_call: TRBD1; v_call: TRBV5-1; cdr3_length: 15; j_call: TRBJ1-5; clone_size: few; cdr3_aa: CASSLETGFNQPQHF; cdr3_nt: TGCGCCAGCAGCTTGGAGACAGGGTTTAATCAGCCCCAGCATTTT
d_call: TRBD1; v_call: TRBV5-1; cdr3_length: 15; j_call: TRBJ1-3; clone_size: few; cdr3_aa: CASSFERGPGNTIYF; cdr3_nt: TGCGCCAGCAGCTTTGAAAGGGGGCCTGGAAACACCATATATTTT
d_call: TRBD2; v_call: TRBV7-8; cdr3_length: 16; j_call: TRBJ2-3; clone_size: NA; cdr3_aa: CASSLVSSGGADTQYF; cdr3_nt: TGTGCCAGCAGCTTAGTCTCTAGCGGGGGGGCAGATACGCAGTATTTT
d_call: NA; v_call: TRBV4-1; cdr3_length: 14; j_call: TRBJ1-4; clone_size: few; cdr3_aa: CASSKTGTDEKLFF; cdr3_nt: TGCGCCAGCTCCAAGACCGGGACTGATGAAAAACTGTTTTTT
d_call: NA; v_call: TRBV24-1; cdr3_length: 14; j_call: TRBJ2-7; clone_size: NA; cdr3_aa: CATSAAGKEDEQYF; cdr3_nt: TGTGCCACCAGTGCCGCAGGGAAGGAGGACGAGCAGTACTTC
d_call: NA; v_call: TRBV4-1; cdr3_length: 13; j_call: TRBJ1-1; clone_size: NA; cdr3_aa: CASSQEWGLGAFF; cdr3_nt: TGCGCCAGCAGCCAAGAATGGGGGTTAGGGGCTTTCTTT
d_call: TRBD1; v_call: TRBV20-1; cdr3_length: 15; j_call: TRBJ1-5; clone_size: few; cdr3_aa: CSARETGVGSQPQHF; cdr3_nt: TGCAGTGCTAGAGAGACAGGGGTTGGGAGTCAGCCCCAGCATTTT
d_call: NA; v_call: TRBV6-1; cdr3_length: 17; j_call: TRBJ1-3; clone_size: once; cdr3_aa: CASSHGARGGSGNTIYF; cdr3_nt: TGTGCCAGCAGCCACGGCGCCCGGGGTGGCTCTGGAAACACCATATATTTT
d_call: NA; v_call: TRBV15; cdr3_length: 15; j_call: TRBJ2-7; clone_size: NA; cdr3_aa: CATSRDRDGFYEQYF; cdr3_nt: TGTGCCACCAGCAGAGATCGGGACGGGTTCTACGAGCAGTACTTC
d_call: NA; v_call: TRBV29-1; cdr3_length: 13; j_call: TRBJ2-5; clone_size: few; cdr3_aa: CSVEVGFFGTQYF; cdr3_nt: TGCAGCGTTGAAGTCGGATTTTTCGGGACCCAGTACTTC
d_call: NA; v_call: TRBV3-1; cdr3_length: 16; j_call: TRBJ2-7; clone_size: few; cdr3_aa: CASSQDRLHSSYEQYF; cdr3_nt: TGTGCCAGCAGCCAAGACCGACTACATAGCTCCTACGAGCAGTACTTC
d_call: TRBD2; v_call: TRBV27; cdr3_length: 16; j_call: TRBJ2-1; clone_size: NA; cdr3_aa: CATDISGTSGGDEQFF; cdr3_nt: TGTGCCACCGACATCTCCGGGACTAGCGGGGGGGATGAGCAGTTCTTC
d_call: TRBD2; v_call: TRBV12-3/TRBV12-4; cdr3_length: 15; j_call: TRBJ2-2; clone_size: NA; cdr3_aa: CASSLRTSGPGELFF; cdr3_nt: TGTGCCAGCAGTTTAAGGACTAGCGGTCCCGGGGAGCTGTTTTTT
d_call: TRBD2; v_call: TRBV9; cdr3_length: 16; j_call: TRBJ2-5; clone_size: NA; cdr3_aa: CASSVSGGPPQETQYF; cdr3_nt: TGTGCCAGCAGCGTATCGGGGGGGCCCCCCCAAGAGACCCAGTACTTC
d_call: TRBD1; v_call: TRBV12-3/TRBV12-4; cdr3_length: 17; j_call: TRBJ2-1; clone_size: NA; cdr3_aa: CASSLARLGTGFGEQFF; cdr3_nt: TGTGCCAGCAGTTTAGCCCGCCTCGGGACAGGTTTCGGTGAGCAGTTCTTC
d_call: NA; v_call: TRBV7-3; cdr3_length: 15; j_call: TRBJ2-3; clone_size: NA; cdr3_aa: CASTTGTRPTDTQYF; cdr3_nt: TGTGCCAGCACCACCGGGACAAGGCCCACAGATACGCAGTATTTT
d_call: TRBD1; v_call: TRBV20-1; cdr3_length: 14; j_call: TRBJ2-1; clone_size: NA; cdr3_aa: CSARSRDRRYEQFF; cdr3_nt: TGCAGTGCTAGAAGCCGGGACAGGCGGTATGAGCAGTTCTTC
d_call: NA; v_call: TRBV9; cdr3_length: 16; j_call: TRBJ1-2; clone_size: NA; cdr3_aa: CASSPRAGRSVGGYTF; cdr3_nt: TGTGCCAGCAGCCCCCGGGCAGGGCGCTCGGTTGGGGGCTACACCTTC
d_call: NA; v_call: TRBV9; cdr3_length: 12; j_call: TRBJ2-3; clone_size: few; cdr3_aa: CASSGEIDTQYF; cdr3_nt: TGTGCCAGCAGCGGAGAGATCGATACGCAGTATTTT
d_call: NA; v_call: TRBV7-3; cdr3_length: 15; j_call: TRBJ1-4; clone_size: NA; cdr3_aa: CASSHSGIKNEKLFF; cdr3_nt: TGTGCCAGCAGCCACTCCGGGATAAAGAATGAAAAACTGTTTTTT
d_call: NA; v_call: TRBV20-1; cdr3_length: 14; j_call: TRBJ1-1; clone_size: once; cdr3_aa: CSARGQGPGTEAFF; cdr3_nt: TGCAGTGCTAGGGGCCAGGGTCCGGGCACTGAAGCTTTCTTT
d_call: NA; v_call: TRBV6-1; cdr3_length: 14; j_call: TRBJ1-6; clone_size: few; cdr3_aa: CATGGFAYNSPLHF; cdr3_nt: TGTGCAACAGGAGGGTTTGCATACAATTCACCCCTCCACTTT
d_call: NA; v_call: TRBV5-1; cdr3_length: 14; j_call: TRBJ2-3; clone_size: many; cdr3_aa: CASSLLGPTDTQYF; cdr3_nt: TGCGCCAGCAGCTTGTTGGGGCCCACAGATACGCAGTATTTT